This T cell receptor beta chain was recovered during a study of control samples from healthy donors and cancer patients (dated by TCRdb to the early 2020s). The CDR3 covers 14 residues, taking in both the cysteine and the phenylalanine. The DNA shown is the 42-base CDR3, in frame from base 1. V lost 6 bases and J lost 3 bases, and the count of bases not matched to a germline gene is 8. Reading the germline V gene gives CDR1 MNHEY and CDR2 SVGAGI. To prepare the library, the immunoSEQ multiplex PCR assay was applied. TCRdb took this table from immuneACCESS and kept in-frame rearrangements with V and J called. Such tables lack part of the clones; where checked against another copy, unresolved V genes explain under half of the gap, and the rest is unexplained. The sample profile shows under 450,000 clones; approximately 90% of them were found once. The ten most abundant clones make up about 6.3% of the sample.

On this clone itself: Its recognized antigen is unknown. Qualities for individual bases were not recorded, and no much larger clone is one base off.

The chain couples TRBV6-5 to TRBJ2-7; 7 central nucleotides agree with TRBD1. The specimen was PBMCs. This TCR was recovered from a man in his forties with head and neck cancer. The bases read TGTGCCAGCAGCCTGGGACAGACAAGCTACGAGCAGTACTTC. Its product reads: CASSLGQTSYEQYF.